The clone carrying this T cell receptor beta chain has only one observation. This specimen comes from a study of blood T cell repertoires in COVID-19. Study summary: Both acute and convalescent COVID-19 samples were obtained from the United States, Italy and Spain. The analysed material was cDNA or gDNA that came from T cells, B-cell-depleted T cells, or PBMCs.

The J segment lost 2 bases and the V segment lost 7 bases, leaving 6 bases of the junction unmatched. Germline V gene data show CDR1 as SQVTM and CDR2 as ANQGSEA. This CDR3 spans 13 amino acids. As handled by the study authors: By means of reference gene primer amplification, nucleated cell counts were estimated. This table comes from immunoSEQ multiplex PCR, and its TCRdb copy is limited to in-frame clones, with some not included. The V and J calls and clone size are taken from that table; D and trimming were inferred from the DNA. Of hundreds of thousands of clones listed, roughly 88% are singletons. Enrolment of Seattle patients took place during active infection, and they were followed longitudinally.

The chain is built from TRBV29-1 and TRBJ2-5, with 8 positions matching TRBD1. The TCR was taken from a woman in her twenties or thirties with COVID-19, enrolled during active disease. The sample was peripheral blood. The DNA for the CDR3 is TGCAGCGCTGTGACAGGGGCTCAAGAGACCCAGTACTTC. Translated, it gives CSAVTGAQETQYF.